Below, 22 T cell receptor beta chains from the same sample are listed, as sequenced in a study of tumor and adjacent non-tumor tissue in lung cancer. RNA was extracted from bulk tissue without any cell sorting. Distant lung tissue was collected more than 3 cm away from the tumor edge. A modified ARM-PCR protocol with three rounds of nested PCR amplified TCRbeta. One entry per CDR3 protein results from TCRdb running MiXCR on the multiplex PCR reads. The sample records nearly 50,000 distinct CDR3 sequences, roughly 60% being singletons. What was sequenced was distant non-tumor lung tissue. The source of these receptors is a woman aged 70-85 years with non-small cell lung cancer.

With regard to this clonotype: An end of the junction differs from the germline gene, which may be a read error. The chain couples TRBV5-1 to TRBJ1-6, with TRBD1 as a possible D gene (5 bases). The germline V gene encodes CDR1 SGHRS and CDR2 YFSETQ. This CDR3 is 15 amino acids long. CDR3 region: CASGDGNLYNSPLHF. CDR3 DNA: TGCGCCAGCGGGGACGGGAACTTGTATAATTCACCTCTCCACTTT.

The sample holds many counts of this clonotype. The chain carries TRBV5-1 and TRBJ2-1; 7 bases are shared with TRBD1. Germline CDR1 reads SGHRS; CDR2 reads YFSETQ. The CDR3 contains 16 residues. Germline trimming cut 0 bases from V and 3 bases from J; bases unmatched to any gene: 6. The chain's CDR3 is CASSLARDSIYNEQFF. The CDR3 DNA is TGCGCCAGCAGCTTGGCCCGGGACAGCATCTACAATGAGCAGTTCTTC.

The rearrangement uses TRBV12-3 or TRBV12-4 and TRBJ1-1; D gene unclear. V was pared by 5 bases and J by 0 bases, with 10 bases between. This CDR3 has 14 residues. CDR3 nucleotides: TGTGCCAGCAGTACTGGCAGCGTGAACACTGAAGCTTTCTTT. Protein product: CASSTGSVNTEAFF.

The gene calls are TRBV29-1 and TRBJ2-3; 10 positions agree with TRBD2. The J segment lost 6 bases and the V segment lost 5 bases, leaving 8 bases of the junction unmatched. The CDR3 runs to 14 residues. Germline-derived CDR1 and CDR2 are SQVTM and ANQGSEA. The CDR3 DNA follows: TGCAGCGTTCACTCTAGCGGGAGTTGGGATACGCAGTATTTT. It is translated as CSVHSSGSWDTQYF.

As to this clonotype: With a much larger clone just one base away, this may be a read error. CDR3 in amino acids: CASSDGGLNTGELFF. Here the CDR3 DNA reads TGCGCCAGCAGTGACGGGGGTCTGAACACCGGGGAGCTGTTTTTT. The rearrangement uses TRBV10-1 and TRBJ2-2; TRBD2 might be the D (6 bases). V lost 3 bases, J lost 1 base, and 9 bases lay in between. The CDR3 sequence is 15 residues long. The germline gives CDR1 WNHNN, CDR2 SYGVQD (reference sequence).

To note about this clonotype: A clone one base away is much larger, so this may be a read error. The V gene is TRBV11-2, the J gene TRBJ2-1; a possible D gene is TRBD2 (6 bases). This CDR3 has 13 amino acids. The germline V gene encodes CDR1 SGHAT and CDR2 FQNNGV. Trimming shortened V by 6 bases and J by 7 bases, and 13 bases separated the two germline ends. CDR3: CASSQDGGNEQFF. The CDR3 DNA reads TGTGCCAGCAGTCAGGACGGGGGAAATGAGCAGTTCTTC.

The CDR3 DNA is TGTGACAGCAGCATTAGTCAGAACGCCTACGAGCAGTACTTC. Protein product: CDSSISQNAYEQYF. The rearrangement joins TRBV19 to TRBJ2-7, with no clear D. The CDR3 contains 14 residues. The germline V gene has CDR1 LNHDA and CDR2 SQIVND (reference sequence).

This clonotype was observed at least ten times. V is TRBV4-1 and J is TRBJ2-2, with TRBD2 as a possible D gene (6 bases). Trimming pared 8 bases from V and 2 bases from J, leaving 12 bases between. The germline V gene encodes CDR1 MGHRA and CDR2 YSYEKL. This CDR3 has 14 amino acids. The CDR3 region has the DNA TGCGCCAGCTCGGGAGTGGCAAACACCGGGGAGCTGTTTTTT. Protein: CASSGVANTGELFF.

This clonotype was seen repeatedly, ten times or more. The V call is TRBV12-3 or TRBV12-4, the J call TRBJ2-1; a weak D match, TRBD1 (5 bases). The CDR3 is 15 amino acids. V lost 6 bases to trimming and J lost 4 bases, with 16 bases between them. DNA for the CDR3: TGTGCCAGCAGCAGCCAGGGATTAGTTTACAATGAGCAGTTCTTC. Its protein is CASSSQGLVYNEQFF.

There are many counts of this clonotype. The chain couples TRBV7-8 to TRBJ2-5; 7 positions agree with TRBD2. The CDR3 consists of 13 residues. J lost 5 bases, V lost 5 bases, and 5 bases had no gene match. Germline V CDR1 and CDR2: SGHVS, FQNEAQ. The CDR3 sequence is CASSPSGRETQYF. The CDR3 nucleotides are TGTGCCAGCAGCCCTAGCGGAAGGGAGACCCAGTACTTC.

Concerning this clonotype: A clone one base away is much larger, so this may be a read error. The rearrangement links TRBV29-1 to TRBJ2-3, with D perhaps given as TRBD1 or TRBD2 (7 bases each). CDR1 SQVTM and CDR2 ANQGSEA come from the germline V gene. The CDR3 loop spans 14 amino acids. CDR3 nucleotide sequence: TGCAGCGGCTCCAGGGGGGGAGGCACAGATACGCGGTATTTT. Residues: CSGSRGGGTDTRYF.

A remark on this clonotype: No conserved phenylalanine or tryptophan is present at the end of the CDR3, so a read error is the likely explanation. The chain uses TRBV29-1 and TRBJ2-3, with a tentative D call TRBD1 (6 bases). The J call may not be correct, given that the DNA end is closer to TRBJ1-5. The CDR3 loop spans 12 amino acids. The germline CDR1 and CDR2 sequences are SQVTM and ANQGSEA. CDR3 in DNA: TGCAGCGTTCAGGGGCAACAAGATACGCAGCATTCT. This sequence encodes CSVQGQQDTQHS.

Turning to this clonotype: One end of the junction varies from germline; a read error may be responsible. V and J are TRBV4-2 and TRBJ1-6, with 8 bases aligning to TRBD1. CDR1 and CDR2 from the germline V gene are LGHNA and YNFKEQ. The CDR3 spans 18 residues. CDR3 nucleotides: TGTGCCAGCGGCCACCTATCTCCGGGACAGGACTATAATTCACCCCTCCACTTT. Protein product: CASGHLSPGQDYNSPLHF.

A remark on this clonotype: This is likely a read error, given that the CDR3 carries no conserved phenylalanine or tryptophan at its end. The chain joins TRBV5-4 to TRBJ1-2, with D possibly being TRBD1 (6 bases). Per the germline V gene, CDR1 is SGHNT and CDR2 is YYREEE (reference sequence). This CDR3 spans 15 amino acids. The CDR3 region has the DNA TGTGTCAGCAGCTTGGGGGGGCCAGGGGTGGTTGGCTACACCTTA. Its protein product is CVSSLGGPGVVGYTL.

As regards this clonotype: Since a much larger clone is just one base distant, this may be a read error. The chain combines TRBV14 with TRBJ2-5; tentatively, D is TRBD2 (6 bases). V was shortened by 3 bases and J by 12 bases, with 17 bases between the two germline ends. The CDR3 runs to 13 residues. The germline gives CDR1 SGHDN, CDR2 FVKESK. In nucleotides, the CDR3 is TGTGCCAGCAGCCAGTATTTCGGGAGCCGGAAGTACTTC. Its translation is CASSQYFGSRKYF. Full variable domain (outside the CDR3, taken from reference TRBV14 and TRBJ2-5): EAGVTQFPSHSVIEKGQTVTLRCDPISGHDNLYWYRRVMGKEIKFLLHFVKESKQDESGMPNNRFLAERTGGTYSTLKVQPAELEDSGVYFCASSQYFGSRKYFGPGTRLLVL.

In regard to this clonotype: This could be a read error, since a much larger clone is one nucleotide away. The chain has TRBV20-1 and TRBJ2-1, with TRBD2 as a possible D gene (6 bases). CDR3 size: 14 residues. The germline V gene has CDR1 DFQATT and CDR2 SNEGSKA (reference sequence). The V end was cut by 4 bases, the J end by 6 bases, with 16 bases between. Written as DNA, the CDR3 is TGCAGTGCTATTAGCGGAGGCCTAAGCAATGAGCAGTTCTTC. It translates to CSAISGGLSNEQFF.

V is TRBV19 and J is TRBJ2-2; maybe TRBD1 (6 bases). The length of the CDR3 is 13 residues. The germline gives CDR1 LNHDA, CDR2 SQIVND (reference sequence). Trimming took 6 bases from V and 3 from J, leaving 8 bases between them. The CDR3 region is CASRRTDTGELFF. The CDR3 DNA reads as TGTGCCAGTAGAAGGACAGACACCGGGGAGCTGTTTTTT.

This clonotype was detected a few times. A read error is possible here, since a much larger clone lies one base away. J is TRBJ2-7 and V is TRBV28; TRBD2 aligns across 12 bases. The germline gives CDR1 MDHEN, CDR2 SYDVKM. This CDR3 is built from 15 residues. CDR3 coding DNA: TGTGCCAACAGTTTGACTAGCGGGAGAGGGCACGAGCAGTACTTC. Its protein is CANSLTSGRGHEQYF.

This clonotype has only one observation. The junction shows a germline mismatch at one end, possibly a read error. The chain couples TRBV11-1 to TRBJ2-7; D ambiguous. The V gene's germline CDR1 is SGHAT and CDR2 FQDESV (reference sequence). The CDR3 has 14 residues. CDR3 in DNA: TGTGTCAGCAGCTTAGGGATAGTCAGCTACGAGCAGTACTTC. It codes for CVSSLGIVSYEQYF.

Comment on this clonotype: The germline gene is not matched at one end of the junction; a read error may be the cause. The chain uses TRBV20-1 and TRBJ1-2; D ambiguous. CDR1 DFQATT and CDR2 SNEGSKA come from the germline V gene (reference sequence). The CDR3 extends over 13 amino acids. This CDR3 reads CSTSKGRLDGYTF. CDR3 in DNA: TGCAGTACTAGTAAAGGCCGATTGGACGGCTACACCTTC.

This clonotype was detected only a few times. A much larger clone lies one base from this, so it may be a read error. The rearrangement links TRBV5-1 to TRBJ2-2; possibly TRBD1 for D (6 bases). The CDR3 runs to 17 residues. Germline-derived CDR1 and CDR2 are SGHRS and YFSETQ. The V gene lost 3 bases and the J gene lost 1 base, with 16 bases spanning the gap. CDR3 protein: CASSSPPQGKNTGELFF. CDR3 bases: TGCGCCAGCAGCTCGCCGCCACAGGGAAAGAACACCGGGGAGCTGTTTTTT.

There are a few counts of this clonotype. This chain connects TRBV20-1 to TRBJ2-7; 12 bases map to TRBD2. CDR3 length: 17 residues. Germline V gene data show CDR1 as DFQATT and CDR2 as SNEGSKA (reference sequence). With 6 bases clipped from V and 6 bases from J, the junction kept 18 bases outside the gene matches. CDR3 sequence reads: CSANPTSGGSFGSEQYF. The DNA for the CDR3 is TGCAGTGCAAACCCGACTAGCGGGGGTTCGTTTGGATCCGAGCAGTACTTC.